This T cell receptor (beta chain) emerged from a study of Tregs in tolerant kidney transplant recipients (dated by TCRdb to the late 2010s). For the study in its entirety: Related donors were used in the transplants with nonmyeloablative bone marrow transplantation, and mixed chimerism was transient in the human trials. Sorted recipient Tregs were grown for about 17 days with irradiated activated donor B cells and IL-2, and the cultures were restimulated on day 11. Once the B cell culture was finished, the cells were sorted into two populations: CD4+CD8-CD25+CD127- and CD4+CD8-4-1BB+CD40L-. Activated donor B cells were generated over approximately 10 days on irradiated CD40L-expressing 3T3 cells with cyclosporin A and IL-4. Additional Treg samples were obtained by sorting recipient CD4+CD25+CD127- cells from a 3-day mixed lymphocyte reaction with belatacept, in some cases after a subsequent approximately five-day donor restimulation. During sorting of primary belatacept mixed lymphocyte reaction cultures, recipient cells were distinguished from donor cells with antibodies. TCRbeta sequencing was used in the study to identify donor-specific regulatory T cells before combined kidney and bone marrow transplantation, and the identified cells were then tracked after transplant.

As concerns this clone: Its antigen has not been determined. No clone much larger than this one lies a single base away; base qualities are absent.

According to the germline V gene (reference sequence), CDR1 reads SGHNT and CDR2 reads YYREEE. The CDR3 runs 15 amino acids, cysteine and phenylalanine included. Only the CDR3 portion is preserved as DNA: 45 bases, with reading frame beginning at the first base. For this chain, trimming is 3 bases at the V end and 8 bases at the J end, and the number of junction bases without a gene match is 6. In light of the paper, this sample's time point label describes: blood sample drawn before combined kidney and bone marrow transplant. Patients were several combined kidney and bone marrow transplant recipients from the ITN036ST trial, and only these trial subjects had samples available. Healthy control blood was processed to PBMCs by Ficoll density gradient and cryopreserved, and patient PBMCs were collected before and after transplant. Findings and caveats that apply to the study as a whole: In tolerant patients, the expansion of donor-specific Tregs was greater than global Treg expansion, suggesting that the expansion was antigen-driven rather than nonspecific. Biological reproducibility was not directly assessed, although technical replication error appeared to be minimal. Expanding Tregs with activated donor B cells appeared to identify the most biologically relevant and donor-specific TCRbeta repertoire. Because only a small number of patients were included, the study had limitations, and the results will need to be validated in larger populations as well as under other immunosuppression protocols. For some patients, the PCR primers changed as time went on, which meant samples from those patients could not be compared with one another at the nucleotide level.

For TCRbeta CDR3 sequencing, genomic DNA was extracted from sorted cells using the QIAGEN DNeasy Blood and Tissue Kit. High-throughput TCRbeta CDR3 sequencing, which included PCR amplification with bias correction and internal controls, was done commercially through immunoSEQ. Per the authors' processing: Unique productive TCRbeta sequences were defined by CDR3 nucleotide sequence when primers matched and otherwise by CDR3 amino acid sequence together with Vbeta and Jbeta genes. Sequences were defined as donor-reactive when expanded at least 5-fold in CFSE-low cells versus unstimulated cells and present at a frequency of at least 0.01% in CFSE-low cells. Jensen-Shannon divergence, calculated on the top 100 TCRbeta sequences ranked by frequency, was used to quantify repertoire divergence. For any sample with multiple sequencing runs, sorting error was corrected in each run separately before the runs were pooled. Held by TCRdb, this immuneACCESS table contains in-frame sequences only and omits some clones. Under half of the omission traces to an unresolved V gene where checked; the cause of the rest is unknown. Clone size and V and J calls were adopted from that table, with D and trimming inferred from the DNA. The sample contains a few thousand clones, around 90% of them found a single time. Around 3.5% of the sample is held by the ten biggest clonotypes.

The rearranged chain carries TRBV5-4 and TRBJ2-1; 12 nucleotides in the junction match TRBD1. Material: Tregs from blood cultured with allogeneic cells, obtained before the transplant. This clonotype was sampled from a human patient who received a combined kidney and bone marrow transplant. Here the CDR3 is given as CASSWGGQGADEQFF. The nucleotide sequence reads TGTGCCAGCAGCTGGGGGGGACAGGGGGCCGATGAGCAGTTCTTC.